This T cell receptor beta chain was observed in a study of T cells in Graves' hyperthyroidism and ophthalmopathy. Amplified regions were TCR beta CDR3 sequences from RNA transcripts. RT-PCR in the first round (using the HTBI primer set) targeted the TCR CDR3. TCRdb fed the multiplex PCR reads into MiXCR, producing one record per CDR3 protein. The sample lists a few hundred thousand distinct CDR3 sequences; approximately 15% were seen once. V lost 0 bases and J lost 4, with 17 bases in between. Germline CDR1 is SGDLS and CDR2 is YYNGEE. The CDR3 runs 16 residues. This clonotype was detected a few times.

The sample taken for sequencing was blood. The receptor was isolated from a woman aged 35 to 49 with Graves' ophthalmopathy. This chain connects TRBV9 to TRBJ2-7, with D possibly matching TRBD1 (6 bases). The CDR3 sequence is CASSVAHRDASYEQYF. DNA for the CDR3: TGTGCCAGCAGCGTAGCCCACAGGGACGCCTCATACGAGCAGTACTTC.